The sequence of this TCR beta chain was determined in a study of T cells in Graves' hyperthyroidism and ophthalmopathy. Findings and limits, study-wide: Most thyroid clonotypes expanded above 0.001 appeared in blood too.

The investigators amplified TCR beta CDR3 regions from RNA transcripts. Using the HTBI primer set, a first-round RT-PCR was run on the TCR CDR3. TCRdb re-derived calls from the multiplex PCR reads in MiXCR, one entry per CDR3 protein. Here the sample spans fewer than 300,000 distinct CDR3 sequences, under 30% being singletons. Patients aged 18 to 65 had newly diagnosed hyperthyroidism that had lasted under 2 months. This clonotype was seen more than once but under ten times. No antigen is known for it. V was clipped by 1 base and J by 0 bases, with 9 bases between them. The CDR3 sequence is 15 residues long. Germline-derived CDR1 and CDR2 are LGHNA and YNFKEQ.

Sequencing used blood. This rearrangement joins TRBV4-2 to TRBJ1-1, with D unresolved. The TCR was taken from a man in his forties with Graves' hyperthyroidism that later progressed to Graves' ophthalmopathy. CDR3 DNA sequence: TGTGCCAGCAGCCAAGTTGAGAACTTGAACACTGAAGCTTTCTTT. Its protein is CASSQVENLNTEAFF.